In its sample, the clone carrying this TCR beta chain was seen once. What it binds is unknown. The junction shows a germline mismatch at one end, possibly a read error. Germline assignment: CDR1 SGHTA and CDR2 FQGNSA. This CDR3 comprises 15 residues. Repertoires were generated with immunoSEQ multiplex PCR, while TCRdb's copy carries only in-frame clones and drops some. The data show 14,000 or so clones, over 75% seen once. The sample originates from a study of immune cell composition in non-small cell lung cancer. General study points: Smoking pack-years did not significantly correlate with tumour TCR-beta clonality. Lung squamous cell carcinoma tumours had significantly higher top 10 clone scores and productive clonality than lung adenocarcinoma.

Sequenced: lung tumor tissue. V is TRBV7-2 and J is TRBJ2-5, with 9 bases lining up with TRBD2. The TCR comes from a human donor with non-small cell lung cancer. The CDR3 DNA reads as TGTGCCAGCGCGCGGGGGGGAGGGCCGTTAGAGGCCCAGTACTTC. This translates into CASARGGGPLEAQYF.